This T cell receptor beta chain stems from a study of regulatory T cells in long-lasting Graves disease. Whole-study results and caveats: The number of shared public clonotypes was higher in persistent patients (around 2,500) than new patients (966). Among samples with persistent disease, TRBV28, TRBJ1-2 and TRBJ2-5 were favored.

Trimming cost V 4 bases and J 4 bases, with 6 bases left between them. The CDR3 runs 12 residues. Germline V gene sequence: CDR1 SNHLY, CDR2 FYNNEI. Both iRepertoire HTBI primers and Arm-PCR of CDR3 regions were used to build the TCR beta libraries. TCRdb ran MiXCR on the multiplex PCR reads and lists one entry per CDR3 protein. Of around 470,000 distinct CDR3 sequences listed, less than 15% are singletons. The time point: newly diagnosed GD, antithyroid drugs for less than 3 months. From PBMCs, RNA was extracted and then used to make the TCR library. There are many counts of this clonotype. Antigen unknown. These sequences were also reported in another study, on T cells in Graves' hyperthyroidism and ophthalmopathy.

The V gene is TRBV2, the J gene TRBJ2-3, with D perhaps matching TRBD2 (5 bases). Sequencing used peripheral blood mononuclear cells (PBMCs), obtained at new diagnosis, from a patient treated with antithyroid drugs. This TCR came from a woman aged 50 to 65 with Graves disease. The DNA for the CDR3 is TGTGCCAGCAGTGCGGGGTCAGATACGCAGTATTTT. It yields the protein CASSAGSDTQYF.